The 20 T cell receptor beta chains in this list originate from one sample, sequenced in a study of T-cell reconstitution after alpha-beta-depleted transplantation in children. Unique molecular identifiers were used to barcode this TCRbeta library. TCRdb independently ran MiXCR on the PCR reads; one entry per CDR3 protein. The data contain approximately 630,000 distinct CDR3 sequences, 10% to 15% of them singletons. The starting material was PBMCs, obtained before TCRalphabeta/CD19-depleted stem cell transplant. These receptors came from a girl aged 2 to 9 with congenital amegakaryocytic thrombocytopenia, due to receive a stem cell transplant.

Only a few counts were recorded for this clonotype. The gene calls are TRBV5-1 and TRBJ2-1, with TRBD1 matching 7 bases. Germline lookup yields CDR1 SGHRS and CDR2 YFSETQ. With 0 bases clipped from V and 2 bases from J, the junction kept 8 bases outside the gene matches. This CDR3 region has 17 residues. CDR3 bases: TGCGCCAGCAGCTTGGCTGGGGCGACAGGGACCTACAATGAGCAGTTCTTC. It translates to CASSLAGATGTYNEQFF.

Many counts were recorded for this clonotype. The genes are TRBV27 and TRBJ2-7; D perhaps matches TRBD1 (5 bases). The V gene's germline CDR1 is MNHEY and CDR2 SMNVEV (reference sequence). The CDR3 covers 15 residues. Between the trimmed V and J ends, which lost 5 bases and 2 bases, there was a span of 16 bases. CDR3 nucleotide sequence: TGTGCCAGCAGTACCAGACCGACAGAGCCCTACGAGCAGTACTTC. Translation: CASSTRPTEPYEQYF.

This clonotype has ten or more counts. The chain is built from TRBV4-1 and TRBJ2-7; 11 bases are shared with TRBD2. The CDR3 sequence is 15 residues long. Germline CDR1 is MGHRA and CDR2 is YSYEKL. V lost 3 bases and J lost 3; bases outside the gene matches: 4. CDR3: CASSHLLAGVYEQYF. The CDR3 region has the DNA TGCGCCAGCAGCCATTTACTAGCGGGAGTCTACGAGCAGTACTTC.

This clonotype turned up a few times. J is TRBJ2-3 and V is TRBV20-1, with D possibly TRBD1 on 6 matching bases. The CDR3 is made up of 14 amino acids. V was shortened by 1 base and J by 1 base, with 9 bases between the two germline ends. Germline assignment: CDR1 DFQATT and CDR2 SNEGSKA (reference sequence). The CDR3 reads CSARGQEGTDTQYF. The CDR3, as DNA: TGCAGTGCTAGAGGACAGGAGGGCACAGATACGCAGTATTTT.

This clonotype was detected many times. The chain carries TRBV11-2 and TRBJ2-2; D remains unclear. Germline V gene sequence: CDR1 SGHAT, CDR2 FQNNGV. V was clipped by 5 bases and J by 6 bases, with 7 bases between them. This CDR3 is 12 amino acids long. The DNA for the CDR3 is TGTGCCAGCAGCCCATTATCCGGGGAGCTGTTTTTT. It codes for CASSPLSGELFF. The whole variable domain, filled in from reference TRBV11-2 and TRBJ2-2, reads EAGVAQSPRYKIIEKRQSVAFWCNPISGHATLYWYQQILGQGPKLLIQFQNNGVVDDSQLPKDRFSAERLKGVDSTLKIQPAKLEDSAVYLCASSPLSGELFFGEGSRLTVL.

CDR3: CASSPDPRHNEQFF. As DNA, the CDR3 is TGTGCCAGCAGCCCGGACCCTCGCCACAATGAGCAGTTCTTC. V usage is TRBV7-9 and J usage is TRBJ2-1, with D hard to call. The V gene lost 5 bases and the J gene lost 5 bases, with 13 bases spanning the gap. CDR3 length: 14 amino acids. The germline CDR1 and CDR2 sequences are SEHNR and FQNEAQ (reference sequence).

This clonotype occurred many times. The chain links TRBV18 to TRBJ1-2; 10 bases line up with TRBD1. CDR3 length: 17 residues. Losses at the gene ends were 3 bases for V and 2 bases for J; bases not matched to a gene: 9. Germline assignment: CDR1 KGHSH and CDR2 LQKENI. Here the CDR3 DNA reads TGTGCCAGCTCACCTCGACAGGGGGCGCAGGTCAACTATGGCTACACCTTC. Translated: CASSPRQGAQVNYGYTF.

The J gene is TRBJ2-3, the V gene TRBV20-1; no clear D gene. V was shortened by 6 bases and J by 2 bases, with 15 bases between the two germline ends. The CDR3 sequence is 14 residues long. Germline V lookup: CDR1 DFQATT, CDR2 SNEGSKA (reference sequence). CDR3 DNA: TGCAGTGCCTGGACGGAGCGCCCCACAGATACGCAGTATTTT. Its translation is CSAWTERPTDTQYF.

This clonotype was counted a few times. The rearrangement links TRBV5-6 to TRBJ2-4; D may match TRBD1 or TRBD2 (5 bases each). The CDR3 runs to 17 residues. Germline V gives CDR1 SGHDT, CDR2 YYEEEE. Trimming cost V 4 bases and J 0 bases, with 17 bases left between them. As DNA, the CDR3 is TGTGCCAGCAGCCCCCAGGGTGTCAGCGGAGCCAAAAACATTCAGTACTTC. It is translated as CASSPQGVSGAKNIQYF.

This chain connects TRBV6-5 to TRBJ2-1; 16 bases line up with TRBD2. The CDR3 sequence is 18 residues long. With 2 bases clipped from V and 4 bases from J, the junction kept 5 bases outside the gene matches. Germline assignment: CDR1 MNHEY and CDR2 SVGAGI. In nucleotides, the CDR3 is TGTGCCAGCAGTTACCAGGGACTAGCGGGAGGGGGGTACAATGAGCAGTTCTTC. This sequence encodes CASSYQGLAGGGYNEQFF.

Ten or more counts support this clonotype. V gene TRBV5-1 combines with J gene TRBJ2-2; D tentatively reads TRBD1 or TRBD2 (6 bases each). Germline V gene data show CDR1 as SGHRS and CDR2 as YFSETQ. Trimming removed 0 bases from V and 4 bases from J, with 13 bases in between. There are 16 residues in the CDR3. The CDR3 spells CASSLDGGLGTGELFF. The CDR3 coding sequence is TGCGCCAGCAGCTTGGATGGGGGGCTTGGCACCGGGGAGCTGTTTTTT.

The chain couples TRBV12-3 or TRBV12-4 to TRBJ2-6, with TRBD1 matching 7 bases. J lost 4 bases, V lost 5 bases, and 5 bases had no gene match. This CDR3 region has 15 residues. The CDR3 bases are TGTGCCAGCAGTACAACAGGGGCCGGGGCCAACGTCCTGACTTTC. It specifies CASSTTGAGANVLTF.

In this sample, this clonotype turned up a few times. The V call is TRBV5-1, the J call TRBJ2-1; 14 positions agree with TRBD2. The CDR3 contains 18 residues. Germline CDR1 is SGHRS and CDR2 is YFSETQ. The V and J ends lost 4 bases and 4 bases, in that order; junction bases with no gene match: 10. CDR3 protein: CASSARLAGGSLYNEQFF. The CDR3 region has the DNA TGCGCCAGCAGCGCAAGACTAGCGGGAGGGAGTCTTTACAATGAGCAGTTCTTC. Full variable domain (outside the CDR3, taken from reference TRBV5-1 and TRBJ2-1): KAGVTQTPRYLIKTRGQQVTLSCSPISGHRSVSWYQQTPGQGLQFLFEYFSETQRNKGNFPGRFSGRQFSNSRSEMNVSTLELGDSALYLCASSARLAGGSLYNEQFFGPGTRLTVL.

This chain links TRBV4-1 with TRBJ1-2, with no clear D. CDR1 MGHRA and CDR2 YSYEKL come from the germline V gene. Trimming left V 1 base short and J 7 bases short, with 10 bases between. CDR3 length: 13 amino acids. The CDR3 nucleotides are TGCGCCAGCAGCCAAGGGGGTTTCGGTGGCTACACCTTC. Protein: CASSQGGFGGYTF.

The V gene is TRBV28, the J gene TRBJ2-7; perhaps TRBD2 as D (6 bases). This CDR3 is built from 13 residues. CDR1 is MDHEN and CDR2 is SYDVKM in the germline V gene. With 6 bases removed from V and 4 bases from J, the gap between germline ends came to 13 bases. The CDR3 loop reads CASRGVAAYEQYF. Here the CDR3 DNA reads TGTGCCAGCAGGGGGGTAGCGGCATACGAGCAGTACTTC.

This clonotype was counted at least ten times. The J gene is TRBJ2-5, the V gene TRBV29-1, with a possible D match to TRBD1 (6 bases). Per germline, CDR1 SQVTM and CDR2 ANQGSEA. This CDR3 has 14 residues. V lost 4 bases, J lost 4 bases, and 16 bases lay in between. DNA for the CDR3: TGCAGCGTTGCCAAGACAGGCAATAGAGAGACCCAGTACTTC. This gives the protein CSVAKTGNRETQYF.

This clonotype was observed many times. The chain combines TRBV5-1 with TRBJ2-1, with TRBD2 identical over 8 bases. Trimming cost V 1 base and J 5 bases; bases outside gene matches: 8. Germline CDR1 is SGHRS and CDR2 is YFSETQ. The CDR3 runs 16 residues. CDR3 region: CASSLLAGMGDNEQFF. The CDR3 bases are TGCGCCAGCAGCTTGTTAGCGGGAATGGGTGACAATGAGCAGTTCTTC. The full variable domain, in which reference TRBV5-1 and TRBJ2-1 provide the parts outside the CDR3, is KAGVTQTPRYLIKTRGQQVTLSCSPISGHRSVSWYQQTPGQGLQFLFEYFSETQRNKGNFPGRFSGRQFSNSRSEMNVSTLELGDSALYLCASSLLAGMGDNEQFFGPGTRLTVL.

This clonotype was counted at least ten times. This chain uses TRBV20-1 with TRBJ2-5; D gene unclear. V shed 5 bases and J shed 5 bases, with 12 bases lying between them. Germline CDR1 is DFQATT and CDR2 is SNEGSKA (reference sequence). The CDR3 totals 12 residues. The CDR3 DNA follows: TGCAGTGCTGGGAAAGATAGTGAGACCCAGTACTTC. Encoded protein: CSAGKDSETQYF.

This rearrangement joins TRBV6-5 to TRBJ2-2, with D perhaps matching TRBD2 (6 bases). Trimming took 4 bases from V and 5 from J, leaving 17 bases between them. This CDR3 contains 16 residues. Germline V gives CDR1 MNHEY, CDR2 SVGAGI. The CDR3 loop is CASSFNPGSQTGELFF. The CDR3 bases are TGTGCCAGCAGTTTTAACCCCGGGAGTCAGACCGGGGAGCTGTTTTTT.

The rearrangement joins TRBV3-1 to TRBJ2-1; the match to TRBD2 covers 7 bases. V dropped 2 bases and J dropped 6; count of bases not matched to a gene: 13. Germline V gives CDR1 LGHDT, CDR2 YNNKEL (reference sequence). CDR3 length equals 17 residues. CDR3 coding DNA: TGTGCCAGCAGCCAATGGTCCTCGGCTAGCGGCCCCAATGAGCAGTTCTTC. It codes for CASSQWSSASGPNEQFF.